The T cell receptor beta chain described here comes from a study of control samples from healthy donors and cancer patients (TCRdb year 2020). A word on this clone: Its antigen is not yet known. Base qualities are missing; no much larger clone stands one base away.

From the cysteine up to the phenylalanine, the CDR3 has a length of 14 residues. Just the 42-base CDR3 DNA is kept, in frame starting at base 1. From the germline V gene, CDR1 is SGHDT and CDR2 is YYEEEE. The germline ends are 12 bases apart after V is trimmed by 3 bases and J by 6 bases. Libraries were constructed by the immunoSEQ multiplex PCR assay. Held by TCRdb, this immuneACCESS table contains in-frame sequences only and omits some clones. Under half of the omission traces to an unresolved V gene where checked; the cause of the rest is unknown. Across this sample there are about 160,000 clones, with over 95% seen only once. Together, the top ten hold approximately 1% of the sample.

Input material: blood. The receptor chain draws on TRBV5-6 and TRBJ1-4; confidence is insufficient to name the D gene. This TCR derives from a woman aged 25 to 39 in good health. CDR3 protein: CASSSGSVDEKLFF. The DNA sequence is given as TGTGCCAGCAGCTCGGGGAGTGTCGATGAAAAACTGTTTTTT.